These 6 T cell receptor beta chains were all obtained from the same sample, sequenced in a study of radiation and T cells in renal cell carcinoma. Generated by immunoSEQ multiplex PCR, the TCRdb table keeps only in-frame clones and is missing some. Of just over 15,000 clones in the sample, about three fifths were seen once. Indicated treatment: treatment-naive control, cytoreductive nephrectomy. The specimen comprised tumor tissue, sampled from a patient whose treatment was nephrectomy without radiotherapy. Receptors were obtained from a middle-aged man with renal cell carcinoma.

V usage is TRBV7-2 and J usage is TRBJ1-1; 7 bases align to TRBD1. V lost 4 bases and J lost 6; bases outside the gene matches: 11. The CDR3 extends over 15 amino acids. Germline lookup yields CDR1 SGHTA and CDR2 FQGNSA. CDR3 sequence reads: CASSSLTGFFAEAFF. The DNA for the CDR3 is TGTGCCAGCAGCTCCTTGACAGGGTTTTTCGCTGAAGCTTTCTTT.

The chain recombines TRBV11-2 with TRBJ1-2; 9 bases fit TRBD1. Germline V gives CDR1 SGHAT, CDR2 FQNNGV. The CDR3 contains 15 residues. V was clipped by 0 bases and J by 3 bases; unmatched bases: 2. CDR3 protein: CASSLDWTGDYGYTF. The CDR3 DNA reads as TGTGCCAGCAGCTTAGATTGGACAGGGGACTATGGCTACACCTTC. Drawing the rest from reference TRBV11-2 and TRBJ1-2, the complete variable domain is EAGVAQSPRYKIIEKRQSVAFWCNPISGHATLYWYQQILGQGPKLLIQFQNNGVVDDSQLPKDRFSAERLKGVDSTLKIQPAKLEDSAVYLCASSLDWTGDYGYTFGSGTRLTVV.

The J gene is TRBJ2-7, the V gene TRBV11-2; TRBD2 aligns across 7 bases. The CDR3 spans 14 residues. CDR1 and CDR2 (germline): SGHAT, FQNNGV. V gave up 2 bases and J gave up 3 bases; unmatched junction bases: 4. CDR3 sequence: CASSLIAGLYEQYF. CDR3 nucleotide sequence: TGTGCCAGCAGCTTAATAGCGGGCCTCTACGAGCAGTACTTC.

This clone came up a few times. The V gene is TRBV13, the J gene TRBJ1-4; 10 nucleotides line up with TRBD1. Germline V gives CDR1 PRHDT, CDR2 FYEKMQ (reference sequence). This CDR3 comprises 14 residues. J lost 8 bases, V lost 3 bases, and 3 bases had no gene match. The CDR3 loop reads CASSFRDRGEKLFF. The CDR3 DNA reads TGTGCCAGCAGCTTTCGGGACAGGGGCGAAAAACTGTTTTTT.

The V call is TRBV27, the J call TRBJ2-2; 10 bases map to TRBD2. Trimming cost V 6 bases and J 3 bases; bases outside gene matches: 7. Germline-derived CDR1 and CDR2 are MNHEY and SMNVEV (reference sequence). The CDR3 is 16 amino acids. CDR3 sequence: CASSTSGRADTGELFF. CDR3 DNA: TGTGCCAGCAGCACCAGCGGGAGGGCCGACACCGGGGAGCTGTTTTTT.

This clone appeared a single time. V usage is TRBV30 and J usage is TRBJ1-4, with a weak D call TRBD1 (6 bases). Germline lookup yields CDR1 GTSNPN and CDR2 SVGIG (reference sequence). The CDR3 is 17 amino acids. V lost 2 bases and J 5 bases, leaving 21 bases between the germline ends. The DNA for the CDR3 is TGTGCCTGGAGTCCCCTGGGGGCCGGGACTGTAAATGAAAAACTGTTTTTT. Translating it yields CAWSPLGAGTVNEKLFF.